This T cell receptor (beta chain) was identified in a study of Graves' ophthalmopathy and Graves' hyperthyroidism. In germline, CDR1 is SGHKS, CDR2 YYEKEE (reference sequence). This CDR3 spans 11 amino acids. V dropped 3 bases and J dropped 13 bases, with 12 bases sitting between them. RNA transcripts were the template, and TCR beta CDR3 regions were amplified from them. Second-round multiplex PCR came after first-round RT-PCR with HTBI primers. One entry per CDR3 protein, called by TCRdb with MiXCR from the multiplex PCR reads. The sample lists over a million distinct CDR3 sequences, about 38% seen once, with roughly 11% in the top ten.

Sequencing input: peripheral blood or thyroid tissue (not recorded which). The origin of this receptor is an adult man with Graves' hyperthyroidism. V is TRBV5-5 and J is TRBJ2-3; D gene uncertain. The CDR3 nucleotides read TGTGCCAGCAGCTACACATACTTGGAGTATTTT. It translates to CASSYTYLEYF.